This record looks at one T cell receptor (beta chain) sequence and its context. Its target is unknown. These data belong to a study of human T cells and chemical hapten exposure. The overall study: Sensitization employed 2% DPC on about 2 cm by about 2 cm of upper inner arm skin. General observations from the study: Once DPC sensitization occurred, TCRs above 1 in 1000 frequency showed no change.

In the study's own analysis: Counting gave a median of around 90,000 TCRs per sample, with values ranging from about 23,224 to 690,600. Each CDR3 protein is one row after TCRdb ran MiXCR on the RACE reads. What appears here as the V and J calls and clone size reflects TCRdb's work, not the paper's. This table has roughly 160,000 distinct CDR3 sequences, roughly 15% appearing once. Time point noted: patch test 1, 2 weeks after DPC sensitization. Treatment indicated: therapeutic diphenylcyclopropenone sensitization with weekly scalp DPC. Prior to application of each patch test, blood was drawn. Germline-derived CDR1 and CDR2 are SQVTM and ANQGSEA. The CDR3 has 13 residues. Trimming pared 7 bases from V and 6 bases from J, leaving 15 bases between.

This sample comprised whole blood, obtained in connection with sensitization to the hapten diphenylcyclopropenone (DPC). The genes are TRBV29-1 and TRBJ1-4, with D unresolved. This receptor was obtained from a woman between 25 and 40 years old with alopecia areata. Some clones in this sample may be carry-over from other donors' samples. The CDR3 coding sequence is TGCAGCGCTGCGGACCTTAGAGATGAAAAACTGTTTTTT. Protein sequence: CSAADLRDEKLFF.